This T cell receptor beta chain was observed in a study of CD8 T cells in ankylosing spondylitis. Study-level findings and limits: Some of these motif variants have turned up before, in reports on reactive arthritis synovial fluid and blood. Disease-associated clonotypes exhibited CD8+ identity and were relatively infrequent in peripheral blood. A motif in TCR beta, a set of about 8 highly homologous variants, appeared characteristic of ankylosing spondylitis blood. Researchers reportedly found disease-linked clones significantly enriched in matched ankylosing spondylitis synovial fluid.

The TCR beta libraries were generated through quantitative 5'-RACE incorporating molecular barcodes. TCRdb fed the 5' RACE reads into MiXCR, producing one record per CDR3 protein. The table includes a few hundred thousand distinct CDR3 sequences, approximately 17% detected once. This clonotype appeared a few times. Its antigen is still unknown. V dropped 1 base and J dropped 3 bases, with 9 bases sitting between them. CDR3 length equals 14 residues. Per the germline V gene, CDR1 is LGHDT and CDR2 is YNNKEL (reference sequence). The receptor's source is a male donor with ankylosing spondylitis. Material: blood, either unsorted or a sorted T cell fraction (not recorded which). The chain combines TRBV3-1 with TRBJ2-5; D gene ambiguous. The CDR3 reads CASSQGVLKETQYF. The CDR3 nucleotides read TGTGCCAGCAGCCAAGGGGTTCTGAAAGAGACCCAGTACTTC.